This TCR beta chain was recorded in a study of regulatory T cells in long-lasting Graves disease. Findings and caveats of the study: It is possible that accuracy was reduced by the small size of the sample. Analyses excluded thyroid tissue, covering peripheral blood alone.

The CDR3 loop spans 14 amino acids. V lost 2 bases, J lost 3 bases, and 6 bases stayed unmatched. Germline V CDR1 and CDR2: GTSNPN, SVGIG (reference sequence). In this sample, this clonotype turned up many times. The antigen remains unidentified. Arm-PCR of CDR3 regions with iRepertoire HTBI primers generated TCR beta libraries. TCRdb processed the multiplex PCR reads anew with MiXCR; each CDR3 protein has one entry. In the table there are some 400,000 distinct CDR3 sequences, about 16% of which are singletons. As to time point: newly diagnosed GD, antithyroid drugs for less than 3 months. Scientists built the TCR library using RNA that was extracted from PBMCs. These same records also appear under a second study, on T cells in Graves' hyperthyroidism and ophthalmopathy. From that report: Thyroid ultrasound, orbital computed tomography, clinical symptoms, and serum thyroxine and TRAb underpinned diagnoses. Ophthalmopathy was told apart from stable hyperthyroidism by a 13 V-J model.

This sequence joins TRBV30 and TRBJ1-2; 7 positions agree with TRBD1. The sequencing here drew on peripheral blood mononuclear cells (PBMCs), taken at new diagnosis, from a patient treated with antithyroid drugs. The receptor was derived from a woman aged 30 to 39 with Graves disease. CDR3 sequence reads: CAWSPLGQDYGYTF. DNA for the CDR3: TGTGCCTGGAGTCCCCTCGGACAGGACTATGGCTACACCTTC.